A selection of T cell receptor beta chains follows, all from one sample in a study of T cell responses to AZD1222 COVID-19 vaccine. The repertoire was sequenced with immunoSEQ multiplex PCR; TCRdb's copy has only in-frame clones and lacks some. The data show under 95,000 clones, 80% to 90% seen once. Sequenced material: peripheral blood, taken on day 0 of AZD1222 vaccination. The source is an adult in good health. The CDR3 runs from the conserved cysteine through the conserved F or W. The D gene is left open where the match is weak. The listing skips clone size in some rows; elsewhere it reads once, few, many or a size class.

J gene,clone size,V gene,D gene,CDR3 protein,CDR3 DNA
TRBJ1-1,NA,TRBV6-5,TRBD1,CASTPNRGHALEAFF,TGTGCCAGCACTCCAAACAGGGGACACGCCCTCGAAGCTTTCTTT
TRBJ2-3,NA,TRBV6-4,NA,CASSDSERITDTQYF,TGTGCCAGCAGTGACTCGGAGCGGATCACAGATACGCAGTATTTT
TRBJ1-1,NA,TRBV3-1/TRBV3-2,NA,CASSQGGTTGTEAFF,TGTGCCAGCAGCCAAGGGGGGACAACAGGGACTGAAGCTTTCTTT
TRBJ2-5,NA,TRBV12-5,TRBD1,CASGLGHTRDSPQETQYF,TGTGCTAGTGGTTTGGGTCACACCCGGGACAGTCCCCAAGAGACCCAGTACTTC
TRBJ2-3,NA,TRBV2,NA,CAGRSGPSTDTQYF,TGTGCCGGGAGGAGTGGTCCTAGCACAGATACGCAGTATTTT
TRBJ1-3,NA,TRBV5-1,NA,CASSPGGSGNTIYF,TGCGCCAGCAGCCCCGGGGGCTCTGGAAACACCATATATTTT
TRBJ1-2,NA,TRBV15,NA,CATSRDLRDGYGYTF,TGTGCCACCAGCAGAGATCTCAGGGACGGCTATGGCTACACCTTC
TRBJ1-6,NA,TRBV27,NA,CASRTASSYNSPLHF,TGTGCCAGCAGGACAGCGAGCTCCTATAATTCACCCCTCCACTTT
TRBJ1-1,NA,TRBV5-1,TRBD1,CASSKGTGDMNTEAFF,TGCGCCAGCAGCAAAGGGACAGGGGATATGAACACTGAAGCTTTCTTT
TRBJ1-3,NA,TRBV18,TRBD1,CASSPQGGSGNTIYF,TGTGCCAGCTCACCCCAGGGGGGGTCTGGAAACACCATATATTTT
TRBJ1-1,NA,TRBV5-6,TRBD1,CASSGGQPAEAFF,TGTGCCAGCAGTGGGGGACAGCCCGCTGAAGCTTTCTTT
TRBJ2-7,NA,TRBV28,TRBD1,CASRTGTGTYEQYF,TGTGCCAGCAGGACCGGGACAGGGACCTACGAGCAGTACTTC
TRBJ1-2,once,TRBV27,NA,CASTPHPVLGYTF,TGTGCCAGCACCCCTCACCCCGTTTTGGGCTACACCTTC
TRBJ2-7,NA,TRBV19,NA,CASSPYPPYEQYF,TGTGCCAGTAGTCCATACCCCCCCTACGAGCAGTACTTC
TRBJ1-5,NA,TRBV9,NA,CASSTSGDQPQHF,TGTGCCAGCAGCACCAGCGGGGATCAGCCCCAGCATTTT
TRBJ2-2,NA,TRBV7-8,TRBD2,CASSLNLGTSGSLSTGELFF,TGTGCCAGCAGCCTTAACCTCGGGACTAGCGGGAGCCTGAGCACCGGGGAGCTGTTTTTT
TRBJ2-1,NA,TRBV4-1,TRBD1,CASRRERGQPEQFF,TGCGCCAGCAGGAGAGAAAGGGGGCAGCCTGAGCAGTTCTTC
TRBJ2-1,NA,TRBV7-6,NA,CASSLGVVSYNEQFF,TGTGCCAGCAGCTTAGGGGTGGTATCCTACAATGAGCAGTTCTTC
TRBJ2-3,once,TRBV5-1,NA,CASSLAARRTDTQYF,TGCGCCAGCAGCTTGGCCGCCAGACGCACAGATACGCAGTATTTT
TRBJ2-2,NA,TRBV2,TRBD2,CASSSRETGELFF,TGTGCCAGCAGTTCGCGGGAGACCGGGGAGCTGTTTTTT
TRBJ1-2,NA,TRBV18,NA,CASSSGTTNFYGYTF,TGTGCCAGCTCCTCCGGGACGACGAACTTCTATGGCTACACCTTC